This passage covers 9 T cell receptor beta chains from one sample sequenced in a study of molecular identifiers for immune sequencing clone quantification. TCRdb used MiXCR to reprocess the PCR reads, holding one entry per CDR3 protein. The sample records about 68,000 distinct CDR3 sequences, 18% being singletons. The sequencing sample was made of naive CD8+ T cells from blood, with Jurkat cell RNA spiked in. This sample's subset: FACS-sorted CD8+CD4-CCR7+CD45RA+ naive T cells. These receptors came from a human donor in good health. Some libraries in this study had Jurkat cell RNA spiked in.

This clonotype was seen a handful of times. V usage is TRBV15 and J usage is TRBJ2-7; D is unresolved. The CDR3 covers 14 residues. Germline lookup yields CDR1 LNHNV and CDR2 YYDKDF (reference sequence). Trimming took off 3 bases at V and 0 bases at J, with 9 bases between the two ends. The CDR3 region is CATSRVENSYEQYF. The CDR3 DNA reads as TGTGCCACCAGCAGGGTGGAGAACTCCTACGAGCAGTACTTC.

Points on this clonotype: With a much larger clone just one base away, this may be a read error. V usage is TRBV5-1 and J usage is TRBJ2-5; D call uncertain. Per the germline V gene, CDR1 is SGHRS and CDR2 is YFSETQ. CDR3 size: 12 residues. V lost 0 bases, J lost 6 bases, and 6 bases lay in between. The CDR3 region has the DNA TGCGCCAGCAGCTTGGCCTCCAAGACCCAGTACTTC. Translation gives CASSLASKTQYF. The whole variable domain, remainder taken from reference TRBV5-1 and TRBJ2-5, is KAGVTQTPRYLIKTRGQQVTLSCSPISGHRSVSWYQQTPGQGLQFLFEYFSETQRNKGNFPGRFSGRQFSNSRSEMNVSTLELGDSALYLCASSLASKTQYFGPGTRLLVL.

The gene calls are TRBV7-9 and TRBJ2-2; D might be TRBD1 (5 bases). Germline values: CDR1 SEHNR, CDR2 FQNEAQ (reference sequence). CDR3 length: 14 amino acids. Between the trimmed V and J ends, which lost 7 bases and 0 bases, there was a span of 9 bases. The DNA for the CDR3 is TGTGCCAGCATGGACACCTCGAACACCGGGGAGCTGTTTTTT. Its translation: CASMDTSNTGELFF.

A few counts support this clonotype. The chain employs TRBV2 and TRBJ2-7, with TRBD1 matching over 8 bases. CDR3 length: 15 amino acids. Losses at the gene ends were 6 bases for V and 3 bases for J; bases not matched to a gene: 10. Germline V CDR1 and CDR2: SNHLY, FYNNEI. CDR3 nucleotides: TGTGCCAGCAGGGACCCCGGGACAGGAGGCTACGAGCAGTACTTC. This gives the protein CASRDPGTGGYEQYF.

This clonotype was observed many times. J is TRBJ2-7 and V is TRBV7-8; 10 bases align to TRBD2. Germline CDR1 SGHVS, CDR2 FQNEAQ. The V gene end was trimmed by 5 bases and the J gene end by 2 bases; junction bases not matched to a gene: 12. The CDR3 spans 17 residues. CDR3 sequence: CASSLPVVSGRAYEQYF. The CDR3 DNA reads as TGTGCCAGCAGCCTACCAGTCGTCAGCGGGAGGGCCTACGAGCAGTACTTC.

This clonotype was found many times. The CDR3 region has the DNA TGTGCCACCACCCACGGGGGGTTAGGGAATGAGCAGTTCTTC. Protein: CATTHGGLGNEQFF. V is TRBV15 and J is TRBJ2-1; 7 bases match TRBD2. Trimming took 7 bases from V and 7 from J; bases not matched to a gene: 10. The CDR3 is 14 amino acids. Germline V gene data show CDR1 as LNHNV and CDR2 as YYDKDF (reference sequence).

The chain carries TRBV24-1 and TRBJ2-2; no reliable D call. Trimming took 0 bases from V and 1 from J, leaving 5 bases between them. The CDR3 has 15 amino acids. CDR1 KGHDR and CDR2 SFDVKD come from the germline V gene. The CDR3 here is CATSDLNRNTGELFF. CDR3 in DNA: TGTGCCACCAGTGATTTGAACCGGAACACCGGGGAGCTGTTTTTT.

About this clonotype: A much bigger clone sits one base away, suggesting this may be a read error. The V and J genes are TRBV27 and TRBJ2-7, with 7 bases identical to TRBD1. The trim removed 5 bases at V and 4 bases at J, leaving 11 bases unmatched. This CDR3 spans 15 amino acids. Germline values: CDR1 MNHEY, CDR2 SMNVEV (reference sequence). The CDR3: CASSPARVRGYEQYF. The CDR3 bases are TGTGCCAGCAGTCCCGCACGGGTCAGGGGGTACGAGCAGTACTTC.

The chain links TRBV19 to TRBJ1-1, with TRBD1 as a possible D gene (5 bases). Germline CDR1 and CDR2: LNHDA and SQIVND (reference sequence). The CDR3 runs to 15 residues. V was pared by 1 base and J by 0 bases, with 9 bases between. As DNA, the CDR3 is TGTGCCAGTAGTATAGTGACAGAGGTGAACACTGAAGCTTTCTTT. Translated, it gives CASSIVTEVNTEAFF.